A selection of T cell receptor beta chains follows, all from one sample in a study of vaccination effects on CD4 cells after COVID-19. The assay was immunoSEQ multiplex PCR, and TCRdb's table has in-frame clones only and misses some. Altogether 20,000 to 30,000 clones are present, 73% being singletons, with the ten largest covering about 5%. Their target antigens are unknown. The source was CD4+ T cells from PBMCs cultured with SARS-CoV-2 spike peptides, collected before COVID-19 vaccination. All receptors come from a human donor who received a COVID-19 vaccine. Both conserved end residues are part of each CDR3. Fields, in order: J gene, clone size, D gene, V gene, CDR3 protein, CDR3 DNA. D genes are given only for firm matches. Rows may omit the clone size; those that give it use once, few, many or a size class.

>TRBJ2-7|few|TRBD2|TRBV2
CASRLAGTYEQYF
TGTGCCAGCAGACTAGCGGGAACCTACGAGCAGTACTTC
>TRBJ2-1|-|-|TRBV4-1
CASSQDGLPFF
TGCGCCAGCAGCCAAGACGGCCTGCCGTTCTTC
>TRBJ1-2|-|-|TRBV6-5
CASSIKGTVYGYTF
TGTGCCAGCAGTATTAAGGGGACCGTCTATGGCTACACCTTC
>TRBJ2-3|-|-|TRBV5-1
CASSLGPRDGSTDTQYF
TGCGCCAGCAGCTTGGGGCCCCGGGACGGTAGCACAGATACGCAGTATTTT
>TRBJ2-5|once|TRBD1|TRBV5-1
CASSYGTVQETQYF
TGCGCCAGCAGCTACGGGACAGTCCAAGAGACCCAGTACTTC
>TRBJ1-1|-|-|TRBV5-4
CASRLNTEAFF
TGTGCCAGCAGATTAAACACTGAAGCTTTCTTT
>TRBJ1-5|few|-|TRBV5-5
CASSPVTASSNQPQHF
TGTGCCAGCAGCCCGGTGACAGCATCTAGCAATCAGCCCCAGCATTTT
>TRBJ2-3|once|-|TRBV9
CASSRGDTQYF
TGTGCCAGCAGCCGGGGGGATACGCAGTATTTT
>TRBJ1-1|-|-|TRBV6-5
CASSYTGGTEAFF
TGTGCCAGCAGTTACACGGGGGGGACTGAAGCTTTCTTT
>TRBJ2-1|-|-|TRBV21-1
CASSKPRWSSYNEQFF
TGTGCCAGCAGCAAACCCCGGTGGAGCTCCTACAATGAGCAGTTCTTC
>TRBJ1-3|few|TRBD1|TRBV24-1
CATSDPGQGRNTIYF
TGTGCCACCAGTGATCCCGGACAGGGGCGAAACACCATATATTTT
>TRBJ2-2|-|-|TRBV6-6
CASFLAGSGELFF
TGTGCCAGCTTTTTGGCGGGTTCGGGGGAGCTGTTTTTT
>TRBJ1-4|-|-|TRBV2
CASSQGREKLFF
TGTGCCAGCTCCCAGGGCCGGGAAAAACTGTTTTTT
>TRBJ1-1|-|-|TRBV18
CASSPGFSNTEAFF
TGTGCCAGCTCACCGGGCTTCTCGAACACTGAAGCTTTCTTT
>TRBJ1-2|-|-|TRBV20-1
CSARVYNGYTF
TGCAGTGCTAGAGTTTATAATGGCTACACCTTC
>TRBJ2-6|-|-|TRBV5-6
CASSLAGPGANVLTF
TGTGCCAGCAGCTTGGCGGGTCCAGGGGCCAACGTCCTGACTTTC
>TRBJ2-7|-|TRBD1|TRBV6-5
CASRGLGTGGNEQYF
TGTGCCAGCAGAGGGTTGGGGACAGGGGGAAACGAGCAGTACTTC
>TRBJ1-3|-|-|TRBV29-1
CSVSAGGKDSGNTIYF
TGCAGCGTCAGTGCGGGCGGAAAAGACTCTGGAAACACCATATATTTT
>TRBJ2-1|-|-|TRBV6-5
CASTPVGGPYNEQFF
TGTGCCAGCACACCAGTTGGCGGGCCCTACAATGAGCAGTTCTTC
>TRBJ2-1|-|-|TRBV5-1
CARPINIRYNEQFF
TGCGCCAGGCCCATTAACATTCGGTACAATGAGCAGTTCTTC
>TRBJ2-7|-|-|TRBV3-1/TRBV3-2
CASSLLSHEQYF
TGTGCCAGCAGCCTGTTGAGTCACGAGCAGTACTTC
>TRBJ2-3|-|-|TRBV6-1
CASSERGGADTQYF
TGTGCCAGCAGTGAAAGAGGGGGAGCAGATACGCAGTATTTT
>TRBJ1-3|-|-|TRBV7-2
CASSLQGSGNTIYF
TGTGCCAGCAGCTTGCAGGGGTCTGGAAACACCATATATTTT
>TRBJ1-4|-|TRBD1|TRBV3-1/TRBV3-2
CASSLSGTGVEKLFF
TGTGCCAGCAGCCTTTCCGGGACAGGGGTTGAAAAACTGTTTTTT
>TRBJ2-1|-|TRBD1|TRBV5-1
CASSLDGQGFNEQFF
TGCGCCAGCAGCTTGGATGGACAGGGATTTAATGAGCAGTTCTTC
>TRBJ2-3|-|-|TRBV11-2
CASSLVAGVDTQYF
TGTGCCAGCAGCTTAGTGGCCGGGGTAGATACGCAGTATTTT
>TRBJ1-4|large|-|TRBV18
CASSPRRTTNEKLFF
TGTGCCAGCTCACCAAGACGGACAACTAATGAAAAACTGTTTTTT
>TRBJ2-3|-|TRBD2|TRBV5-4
CATGLAGGASTDTQYF
TGTGCCACCGGACTAGCGGGGGGGGCGAGCACAGATACGCAGTATTTT
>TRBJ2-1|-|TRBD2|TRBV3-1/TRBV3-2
CASSQSRTGGGAYNEQFF
TGTGCCAGCAGCCAAAGTCGAACGGGGGGGGGAGCCTACAATGAGCAGTTCTTC
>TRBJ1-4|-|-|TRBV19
CASSIGQTTNEKLFF
TGTGCCAGTAGTATCGGACAGACGACTAATGAAAAACTGTTTTTT
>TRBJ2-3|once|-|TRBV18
CASSPPSTDTQYF
TGTGCCAGCTCACCTCCTAGCACAGATACGCAGTATTTT
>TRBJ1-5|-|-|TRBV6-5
CASTKTPGSNQPQHF
TGTGCCAGCACTAAAACCCCAGGGAGCAATCAGCCCCAGCATTTT
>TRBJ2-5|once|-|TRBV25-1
CASSDWGRVPQETQYF
TGTGCCAGCAGTGACTGGGGACGGGTACCCCAAGAGACCCAGTACTTC
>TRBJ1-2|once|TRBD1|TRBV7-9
CASSLAGTRTGNYGYTF
TGTGCCAGCAGCTTAGCTGGGACAAGGACAGGGAACTATGGCTACACCTTC
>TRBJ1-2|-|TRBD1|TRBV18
CASSPTGTGEGGYTF
TGTGCCAGCTCACCAACTGGGACAGGGGAAGGAGGCTACACCTTC
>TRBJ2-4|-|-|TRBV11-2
CASSPRVGLAKNIQYF
TGTGCCAGCAGCCCCAGGGTTGGGCTTGCCAAAAACATTCAGTACTTC
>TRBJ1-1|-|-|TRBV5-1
CASSSRSGLYTEAFF
TGCGCCAGCAGCTCGAGGTCGGGATTGTACACTGAAGCTTTCTTT
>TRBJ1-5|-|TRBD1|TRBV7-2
CASRHNRGMQPQHF
TGTGCCAGCAGACACAACAGGGGGATGCAGCCCCAGCATTTT
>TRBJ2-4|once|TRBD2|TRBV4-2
CASSQDRAGVLKNIQYF
TGTGCCAGCAGCCAAGATAGAGCGGGAGTATTAAAAAACATTCAGTACTTC
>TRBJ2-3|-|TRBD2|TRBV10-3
CAINREGLGDTQYF
TGTGCCATCAATCGGGAGGGCCTGGGAGATACGCAGTATTTT
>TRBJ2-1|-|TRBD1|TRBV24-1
CATSDSGTGENEQFF
TGTGCCACCAGTGATTCCGGGACAGGGGAGAATGAGCAGTTCTTC
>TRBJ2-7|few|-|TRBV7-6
CASSWGGEQYF
TGTGCCAGCAGCTGGGGAGGCGAGCAGTACTTC
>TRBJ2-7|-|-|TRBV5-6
CASSPAGRHEQYF
TGTGCCAGCAGCCCGGCGGGTCGACACGAGCAGTACTTC
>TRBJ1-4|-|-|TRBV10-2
CASSEEGRGDEKLFF
TGCGCCAGCAGTGAGGAGGGACGTGGGGATGAAAAACTGTTTTTT
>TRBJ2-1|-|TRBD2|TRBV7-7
CASSLAAGGTYNEQFF
TGTGCCAGCAGCTTAGCTGCGGGAGGAACCTACAATGAGCAGTTCTTC
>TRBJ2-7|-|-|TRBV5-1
CASSLGGYEQYF
TGCGCCAGCAGCTTGGGCGGATACGAGCAGTACTTC
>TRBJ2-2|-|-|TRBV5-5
CASSFLGSSTGELFF
TGTGCCAGCAGCTTTCTCGGGAGTAGCACCGGGGAGCTGTTTTTT
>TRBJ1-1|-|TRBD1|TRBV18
CASSPPNPGGMNTEAFF
TGTGCCAGCTCACCACCGAACCCAGGGGGTATGAACACTGAAGCTTTCTTT
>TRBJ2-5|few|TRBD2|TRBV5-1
CASSSTVSSGSGETQYF
TGCGCCAGCAGCTCGACAGTTTCTAGCGGGAGCGGAGAGACCCAGTACTTC
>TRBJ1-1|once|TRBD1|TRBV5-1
CASSLDIVGQGTEAFF
TGCGCCAGCAGCTTGGATATTGTGGGACAGGGAACTGAAGCTTTCTTT